The 24 T cell receptor beta chains reported below all come from one sample, sequenced in a study of shared clonotypes between healthy human individuals. The assay was immunoSEQ multiplex PCR, and TCRdb's table has in-frame clones only and misses some. The sample lists about 2.4 million clones; around nine tenths were seen once. The sample consisted of naive CD4+ T cells sorted from blood. Documented subset: CD45RA+ positively selected. The origin of the receptors is a man aged 18 to 29 in good health.

To note about this clone: The same CDR3 can be traced to other DNA sequences in this sample. The V gene is TRBV18, the J gene TRBJ2-1, with TRBD2 identical over 10 bases. Germline CDR1 and CDR2: KGHSH and LQKENI. The CDR3 covers 15 residues. After removal of 2 bases from V and 8 bases from J, the junction contained 6 bases not matched to a gene. The CDR3 loop is CASSPGLAGVDEQFF. The CDR3 coding sequence is TGTGCCAGCTCACCAGGGCTAGCGGGAGTCGATGAGCAGTTCTTC.

The V and J genes are TRBV10-2 and TRBJ1-1; a possible D gene is TRBD1 (5 bases). The CDR3 is 14 residues long. Trimming left V 6 bases short and J 5 bases short, with 16 bases between. Germline-derived CDR1 and CDR2 are WSHSY and SAAADI. CDR3 coding DNA: TGCGCCAGCAGGACAGCCCTCCTTAAGACTGAAGCTTTCTTT. This gives the protein CASRTALLKTEAFF.

This chain connects TRBV30 to TRBJ2-1; unclear D gene. CDR3 length equals 13 residues. V was shortened by 0 bases and J by 6 bases, with 9 bases between the two germline ends. Per germline, CDR1 GTSNPN and CDR2 SVGIG (reference sequence). The CDR3 bases are TGTGCCTGGAGTGTGGGTGAACCCAATGAGCAGTTCTTC. This codes for CAWSVGEPNEQFF.

This chain connects TRBV5-4 to TRBJ2-5; 7 bases align to TRBD2. Germline loops: CDR1 SGHNT, CDR2 YYREEE (reference sequence). There are 16 residues in the CDR3. V lost 4 bases and J lost 2; bases outside the gene matches: 11. CDR3 in DNA: TGTGCCAGCAGCCGGGACCAAAGAGCGGGACAAGAGACCCAGTACTTC. It translates to CASSRDQRAGQETQYF.

The chain has TRBV6-5 and TRBJ1-2, with D possibly being TRBD1 (5 bases). The V end lost 0 bases, the J end lost 3 bases, and 14 bases lay between the germline ends. The CDR3 totals 16 residues. Germline V gene data show CDR1 as MNHEY and CDR2 as SVGAGI. CDR3 nucleotide sequence: TGTGCCAGCAGTTACTCGGTCCCAGGGAAGGACTATGGCTACACCTTC. This gives the protein CASSYSVPGKDYGYTF.

The chain recombines TRBV5-6 with TRBJ2-1; 7 bases map to TRBD2. CDR3 length: 16 amino acids. Germline CDR1 and CDR2: SGHDT and YYEEEE. Trimming cost V 4 bases and J 5 bases; bases outside gene matches: 12. Here the CDR3 reads CASSPASNRGDNEQFF. The CDR3 region has the DNA TGTGCCAGCAGCCCCGCTAGCAATCGGGGGGACAATGAGCAGTTCTTC.

The chain couples TRBV6-5 to TRBJ2-7; TRBD2 matches 14 bases. This CDR3 has 16 amino acids. V shed 4 bases and J 6 bases; nucleotides not matched to a gene: 8. The germline gives CDR1 MNHEY, CDR2 SVGAGI. CDR3 sequence: CASSSTSGRAFSEQYF. The DNA of the CDR3 is TGTGCCAGCAGTTCGACTAGCGGGAGGGCCTTTTCCGAGCAGTACTTC.

This clone was counted once. The junction and the germline gene differ at one end; a read error may be behind it. V is TRBV11-2 and J is TRBJ2-2; 7 positions match TRBD1. This CDR3 has 14 residues. Germline V gene data show CDR1 as SGHAT and CDR2 as FQNNGV. The CDR3 spells CPGYRGTNTGELFF. The DNA of the CDR3 is TGCCCAGGTTACAGGGGCACGAACACCGGGGAGCTGTTTTTT.

This sequence joins TRBV6-5 and TRBJ2-7; the D is unclear. Trimming removed 6 bases from V and 2 bases from J, with 8 bases in between. The CDR3 covers 12 residues. Germline V gene lookup returns CDR1 MNHEY and CDR2 SVGAGI. CDR3 sequence: CASRGLAYEQYF. For the CDR3, the DNA is TGTGCCAGCAGGGGGTTGGCCTACGAGCAGTACTTC.

This chain joins TRBV7-9 and TRBJ2-1; 12 bases match TRBD2. CDR1 is SEHNR and CDR2 is FQNEAQ in the germline V gene (reference sequence). V dropped 4 bases and J dropped 5; count of bases not matched to a gene: 9. The CDR3 contains 17 residues. Here the CDR3 reads CASSSTTSGSFDNEQFF. In DNA, the CDR3 is TGTGCCAGCAGCTCGACGACTAGCGGGAGTTTCGACAATGAGCAGTTCTTC. Full variable domain (remainder filled in from reference TRBV7-9 and TRBJ2-1): DTGVSQNPRHKITKRGQNVTFRCDPISEHNRLYWYRQTLGQGPEFLTYFQNEAQLEKSRLLSDRFSAERPKGSFSTLEIQRTEQGDSAMYLCASSSTTSGSFDNEQFFGPGTRLTVL.

The chain employs TRBV6-4 and TRBJ2-3; 9 bases are shared with TRBD2. This CDR3 region has 15 residues. J lost 1 base, V lost 7 bases, and 6 bases had no gene match. Germline V gene data show CDR1 as MRHNA and CDR2 as SNTAGT. This chain's CDR3 is CASTLAGEGTDTQYF. In nucleotides, the CDR3 is TGTGCCAGCACCTTAGCGGGAGAGGGCACAGATACGCAGTATTTT.

The chain couples TRBV29-1 to TRBJ1-4; D uncertain. Germline V lookup: CDR1 SQVTM, CDR2 ANQGSEA. With 3 bases removed from V and 1 base from J, the gap between germline ends came to 9 bases. This CDR3 has 14 amino acids. For the CDR3, the DNA is TGCAGCGTTGACATTAAGGGAACTAATGAAAAACTGTTTTTT. It yields the protein CSVDIKGTNEKLFF. Combining the CDR3 with reference TRBV29-1 and TRBJ1-4 gives the whole variable domain SAVISQKPSRDICQRGTSLTIQCQVDSQVTMMFWYRQQPGQSLTLIATANQGSEATYESGFVIDKFPISRPNLTFSTLTVSNMSPEDSSIYLCSVDIKGTNEKLFFGSGTQLSVL.

The chain has TRBV10-1 and TRBJ1-6; D is ambiguous. Germline loops: CDR1 WNHNN, CDR2 SYGVQD (reference sequence). V lost 2 bases and J lost 9, with 11 bases in between. The CDR3 runs to 14 residues. The CDR3 DNA is TGCGCCAGCAGTGAGAGCCTCGGGCGTTCACCCCTCCACTTT. Encoded protein: CASSESLGRSPLHF.

This chain joins TRBV5-4 and TRBJ2-1; possible D gene TRBD2, 5 bases. Looked up from germline, CDR1 is SGHNT and CDR2 is YYREEE (reference sequence). Trimming stripped 4 bases from V and 8 bases from J, with 19 bases between. The CDR3 is made up of 15 amino acids. CDR3: CASSPGGGSGYEQFF. The CDR3, as DNA: TGTGCCAGCAGCCCGGGTGGCGGCTCGGGATATGAGCAGTTCTTC.

CDR3 in DNA: TGTGCCAGCAGTCACGGGTTAAATGAGCAGTTCTTC. It specifies CASSHGLNEQFF. The rearrangement uses TRBV27 and TRBJ2-1; D unresolved. Between the trimmed V and J ends, which lost 5 bases and 7 bases, there was a span of 9 bases. Germline V gene data show CDR1 as MNHEY and CDR2 as SMNVEV (reference sequence). The CDR3 spans 12 residues.

This clone was seen once. The rearrangement uses TRBV12-5 and TRBJ2-7; no reliable D call. The germline V gene encodes CDR1 LGHNT and CDR2 FRNRAP. This CDR3 contains 13 residues. Trimming took off 4 bases at V and 6 bases at J, with 13 bases between the two ends. The chain's CDR3 is CASGWSNSGEQYF. The CDR3 DNA is TGTGCTAGTGGTTGGAGCAACAGTGGCGAGCAGTACTTC.

The chain is built from TRBV19 and TRBJ2-1; D not certain. Trimming took off 4 bases at V and 0 bases at J, with 10 bases between the two ends. Germline lookup yields CDR1 LNHDA and CDR2 SQIVND (reference sequence). The CDR3 extends over 15 amino acids. CDR3 loop: CASSTTATSYNEQFF. CDR3 DNA sequence: TGTGCCAGTAGTACCACAGCTACCTCCTACAATGAGCAGTTCTTC.

This sequence joins TRBV19 and TRBJ1-1; 9 positions agree with TRBD1. Trimming removed 6 bases from V and 5 bases from J; junction bases left unmatched: 10. Germline loops: CDR1 LNHDA, CDR2 SQIVND (reference sequence). CDR3 length equals 15 residues. The CDR3 DNA reads as TGTGCCAGTAGGCAACAGGGGGCCTTGGTTACTGAAGCTTTCTTT. Its translation: CASRQQGALVTEAFF. The whole variable domain, filled in from reference TRBV19 and TRBJ1-1, reads DGGITQSPKYLFRKEGQNVTLSCEQNLNHDAMYWYRQDPGQGLRLIYYSQIVNDFQKGDIAEGYSVSREKKESFPLTVTSAQKNPTAFYLCASRQQGALVTEAFFGQGTRLTVV.

The V and J genes are TRBV2 and TRBJ2-5; TRBD1 aligns across 8 bases. This CDR3 comprises 15 residues. Per the germline V gene, CDR1 is SNHLY and CDR2 is FYNNEI. The V segment lost 7 bases and the J segment 5 bases; nucleotides outside the gene matches: 12. This CDR3 is CASIRTRTGRETQYF. CDR3 nucleotides: TGTGCCAGCATCCGAACGCGGACAGGGCGCGAGACCCAGTACTTC.

This clone was observed a single time. The V call is TRBV7-6, the J call TRBJ2-1; 7 bases are shared with TRBD2. The V and J ends lost 4 bases and 3 bases, in that order; junction bases with no gene match: 6. This CDR3 comprises 15 residues. CDR1 SGHVS and CDR2 FNYEAQ come from the germline V gene. CDR3 region: CASSSSSGRYNEQFF. CDR3 sequence (DNA): TGTGCCAGCAGCTCATCTAGCGGACGCTACAATGAGCAGTTCTTC.

V and J are TRBV25-1 and TRBJ2-7, with D unresolved. Trimming removed 2 bases from V and 8 bases from J, with 7 bases in between. This CDR3 comprises 11 residues. The germline V gene encodes CDR1 MGHDK and CDR2 SYGVNS. In DNA, the CDR3 is TGTGCCAGCAGTGAAGGGGTCAAGCAGTACTTC. Translation: CASSEGVKQYF.

This chain links TRBV18 with TRBJ1-5; D ambiguous. Trimming shortened V by 2 bases and J by 0 bases, and 11 bases separated the two germline ends. The CDR3 extends over 16 amino acids. Germline-derived CDR1 and CDR2 are KGHSH and LQKENI. CDR3 coding DNA: TGTGCCAGCTCACCATCGACGGTCGATAGCAATCAGCCCCAGCATTTT. It is translated as CASSPSTVDSNQPQHF.

This chain joins TRBV5-3 and TRBJ1-5; D is undetermined. TRBV5-3 is placed among ORFs of uncertain function. Trimming left V 2 bases short and J 2 bases short, with 8 bases between. This CDR3 is 14 amino acids long. CDR3 residues: CARSFCRRNQPQHF. The CDR3 region has the DNA TGTGCCAGAAGCTTTTGCCGGCGCAATCAGCCCCAGCATTTT.

The gene calls are TRBV27 and TRBJ2-7, with a possible D match to TRBD2 (5 bases). Germline V lookup: CDR1 MNHEY, CDR2 SMNVEV (reference sequence). This CDR3 contains 15 residues. Trimming took 7 bases from V and 1 from J, leaving 17 bases between them. Written as DNA, the CDR3 is TGTGCCAGCACCCCCCGCCCCGGACTTTCCTACGAGCAGTACTTC. This codes for CASTPRPGLSYEQYF.